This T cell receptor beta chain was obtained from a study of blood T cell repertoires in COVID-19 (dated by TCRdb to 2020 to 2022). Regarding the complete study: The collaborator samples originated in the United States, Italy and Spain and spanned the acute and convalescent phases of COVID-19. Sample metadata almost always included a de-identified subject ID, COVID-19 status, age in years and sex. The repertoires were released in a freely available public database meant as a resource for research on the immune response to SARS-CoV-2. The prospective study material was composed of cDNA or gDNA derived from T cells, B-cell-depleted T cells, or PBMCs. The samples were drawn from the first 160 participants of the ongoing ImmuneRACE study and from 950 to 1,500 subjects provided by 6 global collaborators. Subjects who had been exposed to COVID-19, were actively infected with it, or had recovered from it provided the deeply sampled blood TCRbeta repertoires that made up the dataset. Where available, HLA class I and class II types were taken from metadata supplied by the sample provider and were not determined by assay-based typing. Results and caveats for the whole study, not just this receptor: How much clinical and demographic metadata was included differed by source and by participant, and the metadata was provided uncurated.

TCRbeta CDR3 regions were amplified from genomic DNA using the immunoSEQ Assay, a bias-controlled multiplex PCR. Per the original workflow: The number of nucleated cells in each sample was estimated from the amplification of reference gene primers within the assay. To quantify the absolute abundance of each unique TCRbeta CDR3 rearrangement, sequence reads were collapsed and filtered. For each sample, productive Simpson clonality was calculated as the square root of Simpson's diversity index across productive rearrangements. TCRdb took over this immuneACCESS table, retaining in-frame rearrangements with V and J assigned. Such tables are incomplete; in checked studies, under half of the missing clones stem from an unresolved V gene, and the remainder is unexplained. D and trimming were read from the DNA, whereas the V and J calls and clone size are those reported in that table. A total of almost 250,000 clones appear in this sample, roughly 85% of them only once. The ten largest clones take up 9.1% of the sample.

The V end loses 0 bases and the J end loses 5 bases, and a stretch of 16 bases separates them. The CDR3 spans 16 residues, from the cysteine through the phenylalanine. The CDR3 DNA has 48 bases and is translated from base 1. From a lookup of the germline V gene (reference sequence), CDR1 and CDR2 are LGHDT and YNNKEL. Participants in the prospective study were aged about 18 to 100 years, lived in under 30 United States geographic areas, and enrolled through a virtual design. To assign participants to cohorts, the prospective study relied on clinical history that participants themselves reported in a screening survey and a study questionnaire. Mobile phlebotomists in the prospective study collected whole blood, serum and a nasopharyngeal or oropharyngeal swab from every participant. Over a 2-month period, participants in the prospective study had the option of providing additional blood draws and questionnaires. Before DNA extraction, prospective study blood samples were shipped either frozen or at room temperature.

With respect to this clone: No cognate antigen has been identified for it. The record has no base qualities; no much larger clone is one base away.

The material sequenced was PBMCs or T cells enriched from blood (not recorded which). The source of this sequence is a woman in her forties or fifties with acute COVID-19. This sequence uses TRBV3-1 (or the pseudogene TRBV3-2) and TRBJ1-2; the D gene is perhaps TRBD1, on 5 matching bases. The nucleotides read TGTGCCAGCAGCCAAGAGATAACAGGCTGGCGGTATGGCTACACCTTC. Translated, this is CASSQEITGWRYGYTF.